This T cell receptor (beta chain) is from a study of blood T cell repertoires in COVID-19. About the study: Whether acute or convalescent, the COVID-19 samples came from the United States, Italy and Spain. T cells, B-cell-depleted T cells, or PBMCs provided the cDNA or gDNA that served as material.

Germline loops: CDR1 LNHDA, CDR2 SQIVND (reference sequence). V was shortened by 6 bases and J by 2 bases, with 11 bases between the two germline ends. The CDR3 has 14 amino acids. Per the original data handling: For nucleated cells, counts were estimated from reference gene primer amplification. Only in-frame clones appear in the TCRdb table, and some are missing; sequencing was by immunoSEQ multiplex PCR. V, J and clone size derive from that table, while D and trimming were established from the DNA sequence. The sample shows 310,000 or so clones, around 86% of them seen only once. The specimen sequenced was peripheral blood. The sequence came from a woman in her twenties or thirties who had recovered from COVID-19. The chain links TRBV19 to TRBJ2-1, with D maybe TRBD1 (6 bases). DNA for the CDR3: TGTGCCAGTAGCCTGACAGGACCCTACAATGAGCAGTTCTTC. Residues: CASSLTGPYNEQFF.